Below are 11 T cell receptor beta chains sequenced from a single sample in a study of blood T cell repertoires in COVID-19. Data came from immunoSEQ multiplex PCR; TCRdb stores just in-frame clones and leaves some out. In the table there are around 69,000 clones, roughly 87% of which are singletons. The sample consisted of peripheral blood. These receptors all stem from a woman aged 50 to 65 with active COVID-19.

The chain carries TRBV2 and TRBJ1-1; D is ambiguous. Deletions cut 6 bases from V and 1 base from J, with 3 bases between. The V gene's germline CDR1 is SNHLY and CDR2 FYNNEI. The CDR3 has 11 residues. DNA for the CDR3: TGTGCCAGCAGGGCGAACACTGAAGCTTTCTTT. Translating gives CASRANTEAFF.

The rearrangement joins TRBV30 to TRBJ1-1, with 10 bases that match TRBD1. Germline lookup yields CDR1 GTSNPN and CDR2 SVGIG (reference sequence). The CDR3 loop spans 13 amino acids. The V segment lost 5 bases and the J segment 5 bases; nucleotides outside the gene matches: 5. The CDR3 spells CAWADRGRTEAFF. The CDR3 DNA reads as TGTGCCTGGGCGGACAGGGGGAGAACTGAAGCTTTCTTT. Full variable domain (rest looked up from reference TRBV30 and TRBJ1-1): SQTIHQWPATLVQPVGSPLSLECTVEGTSNPNLYWYRQAAGRGLQLLFYSVGIGQISSEVPQNLSASRPQDRQFILSSKKLLLSDSGFYLCAWADRGRTEAFFGQGTRLTVV.

The rearrangement joins TRBV6-1 to TRBJ2-7; possible D gene TRBD1, 6 bases. V was pared by 8 bases and J by 5 bases, with 10 bases between. The CDR3 length is 11 residues. Germline CDR1 reads MNHNS; CDR2 reads SASEGT. The CDR3 is CASGGVDEQYF. Written as DNA, the CDR3 is TGTGCCAGCGGGGGCGTGGACGAGCAGTACTTC.

V gene TRBV30 combines with J gene TRBJ2-2, with D perhaps TRBD1 (6 bases). Trimming removed 6 bases at V and 1 base at J, with 12 bases between. The CDR3 contains 14 residues. Germline loops: CDR1 GTSNPN, CDR2 SVGIG (reference sequence). CDR3 in DNA: TGTGCCTGTAATTACAGGGTGAACACCGGGGAGCTGTTTTTT. It encodes CACNYRVNTGELFF.

This chain joins TRBV18 and TRBJ1-2, with TRBD1 as a possible D gene (5 bases). From germline, CDR1 is KGHSH and CDR2 LQKENI. This CDR3 region has 13 residues. The ends were cut back, 6 bases at V and 5 bases at J, with 13 bases in the middle. CDR3 DNA sequence: TGTGCCAGCTCTCCAGACAGTGGGTATGGCTACACCTTC. Encoded protein: CASSPDSGYGYTF.

V gene TRBV19 combines with J gene TRBJ2-1; 9 positions agree with TRBD2. The CDR3 is 15 amino acids. The germline V gene has CDR1 LNHDA and CDR2 SQIVND (reference sequence). V lost 2 bases and J lost 7; bases outside the gene matches: 6. This CDR3 reads CASSISSGILNEQFF. CDR3 bases: TGTGCCAGTAGTATATCTAGCGGGATTCTAAATGAGCAGTTCTTC.

The V and J genes are TRBV24-1 and TRBJ2-3; 14 bases line up with TRBD2. The length of the CDR3 is 15 residues. Trimming removed 11 bases from V and 4 bases from J; junction bases left unmatched: 7. CDR1 and CDR2 from the germline V gene are KGHDR and SFDVKD. CDR3 in amino acids: CAIGTSGSRADTQYF. For the CDR3, the DNA is TGTGCCATCGGGACTAGCGGGAGTCGGGCAGATACGCAGTATTTT.

The V and J genes are TRBV15 and TRBJ2-3, with a possible D match to TRBD2 (7 bases). CDR3 size: 15 residues. The V gene's germline CDR1 is LNHNV and CDR2 YYDKDF (reference sequence). V shed 1 base and J shed 4 bases, with 12 bases lying between them. CDR3 in amino acids: CATSRGGRESDTQYF. CDR3 bases: TGTGCCACCAGCAGAGGGGGGCGGGAGTCAGATACGCAGTATTTT.

This clone showed up just once. This chain connects TRBV19 to TRBJ2-7, with a tentative D call TRBD2 (6 bases). This CDR3 is 12 amino acids long. Trimming took 6 bases from V and 2 from J, leaving 8 bases between them. The V gene's germline CDR1 is LNHDA and CDR2 SQIVND (reference sequence). CDR3 DNA sequence: TGTGCCAGTAGCCGGGGGACCTACGAGCAGTACTTC. Its translation: CASSRGTYEQYF.

The gene calls are TRBV3-1 (or the pseudogene TRBV3-2) and TRBJ2-2; D possibly corresponds to TRBD2 (5 bases). The CDR3 is 15 residues long. Germline V gene data show CDR1 as LGHDT and CDR2 as YNNKEL (reference sequence). Deletions cut 1 base from V and 2 bases from J, with 8 bases between. The CDR3 loop is CASSQGGSNTGELFF. CDR3 in DNA: TGTGCCAGCAGCCAAGGAGGGAGTAACACCGGGGAGCTGTTTTTT.

This chain links TRBV7-9 with TRBJ2-1, with D possibly matching TRBD2 (5 bases). V dropped 5 bases and J dropped 6 bases, with 11 bases sitting between them. Per the germline V gene, CDR1 is SEHNR and CDR2 is FQNEAQ (reference sequence). This CDR3 region has 13 residues. CDR3 bases: TGTGCCAGCAGCCGAGAGGGCCGCAATGAGCAGTTCTTC. It encodes CASSREGRNEQFF.